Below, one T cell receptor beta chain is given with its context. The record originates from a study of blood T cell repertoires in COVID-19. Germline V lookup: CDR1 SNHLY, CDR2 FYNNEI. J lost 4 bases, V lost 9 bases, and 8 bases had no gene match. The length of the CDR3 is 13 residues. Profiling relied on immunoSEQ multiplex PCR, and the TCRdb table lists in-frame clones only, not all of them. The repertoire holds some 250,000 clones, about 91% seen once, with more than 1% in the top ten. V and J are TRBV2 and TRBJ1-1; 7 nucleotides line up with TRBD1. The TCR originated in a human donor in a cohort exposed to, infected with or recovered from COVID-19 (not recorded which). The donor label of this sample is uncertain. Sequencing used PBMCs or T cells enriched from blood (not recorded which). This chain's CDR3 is CASQDRVGTEAFF. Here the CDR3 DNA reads TGTGCCAGTCAAGACAGGGTCGGCACTGAAGCTTTCTTT.